Listed below are T cell receptor beta chains from one sample, sequenced in a study of T cell responses to AZD1222 COVID-19 vaccine. Libraries were prepared by immunoSEQ multiplex PCR; TCRdb keeps only in-frame clonotypes and omits some of them. Of tens of thousands of clones listed, 86% are singletons. Sequences were derived from peripheral blood, sampled on day 0 of AZD1222 vaccination. Source of these receptors: an adult in good health. Each CDR3 is given with its conserved first and last residue. The D gene is left open where the match is weak. Expanded clones get a size class; other rows say once, few or many, or leave the size out.

abundance: -; d_gene: -; j_gene: TRBJ2-1; v_gene: TRBV2; CDR3aa: CASQPEINEQFF; CDR3nt: TGTGCCAGCCAACCGGAGATCAATGAGCAGTTCTTC
abundance: -; d_gene: TRBD1; j_gene: TRBJ1-2; v_gene: TRBV7-2; CDR3aa: CASSPRQGTDGYTF; CDR3nt: TGTGCCAGCAGCCCCCGACAGGGGACCGATGGCTACACCTTC
abundance: -; d_gene: TRBD1; j_gene: TRBJ1-5; v_gene: TRBV19; CDR3aa: CASSTTGGFNLGQPQHF; CDR3nt: TGTGCCAGTAGTACGACAGGGGGTTTTAATCTCGGTCAGCCCCAGCATTTT
abundance: -; d_gene: -; j_gene: TRBJ2-1; v_gene: TRBV9; CDR3aa: CASSVAPYDEQFF; CDR3nt: TGTGCCAGCAGCGTAGCCCCTTATGATGAGCAGTTCTTC
abundance: -; d_gene: -; j_gene: TRBJ1-1; v_gene: TRBV9; CDR3aa: CASSVALRDTDTEAFF; CDR3nt: TGTGCCAGCAGCGTAGCTCTAAGGGACACGGACACTGAAGCTTTCTTT
abundance: -; d_gene: TRBD1; j_gene: TRBJ1-2; v_gene: TRBV2; CDR3aa: CATQGENFYGYTF; CDR3nt: TGTGCCACCCAGGGGGAGAACTTCTATGGCTACACCTTC
abundance: -; d_gene: -; j_gene: TRBJ2-4; v_gene: TRBV19; CDR3aa: CASSIAAQGGIQYF; CDR3nt: TGTGCCAGTAGTATAGCGGCCCAGGGCGGCATTCAGTACTTC
abundance: -; d_gene: -; j_gene: TRBJ2-3; v_gene: TRBV5-1; CDR3aa: CASSPALTDTQYF; CDR3nt: TGCGCCAGCAGCCCCGCTTTAACGGATACGCAGTATTTT
abundance: few; d_gene: -; j_gene: TRBJ1-2; v_gene: TRBV12-3/TRBV12-4; CDR3aa: CASRRTDYGYTF; CDR3nt: TGTGCCAGCAGGCGGACAGACTATGGCTACACCTTC
abundance: -; d_gene: -; j_gene: TRBJ2-1; v_gene: TRBV7-9; CDR3aa: CASPPPWAYNEQFF; CDR3nt: TGTGCCAGCCCACCCCCTTGGGCTTACAATGAGCAGTTCTTC
abundance: -; d_gene: TRBD2; j_gene: TRBJ2-5; v_gene: TRBV11-2; CDR3aa: CASSLGPTSAGGAQYF; CDR3nt: TGTGCCAGCAGCTTGGGGCCGACTAGCGCAGGCGGGGCCCAGTACTTC
abundance: -; d_gene: -; j_gene: TRBJ2-1; v_gene: TRBV5-1; CDR3aa: CASSPGSVDPYNEQFF; CDR3nt: TGCGCCAGCAGCCCGGGGTCGGTAGATCCCTACAATGAGCAGTTCTTC
abundance: -; d_gene: -; j_gene: TRBJ2-3; v_gene: TRBV2; CDR3aa: CAFNTGEDFTDTQYF; CDR3nt: TGTGCCTTTAACACAGGAGAAGACTTCACAGATACGCAGTATTTT
abundance: -; d_gene: TRBD2; j_gene: TRBJ2-1; v_gene: TRBV6-2/TRBV6-3; CDR3aa: CASSLKLAGVNEQFF; CDR3nt: TGTGCCAGCAGTCTAAAGCTAGCGGGAGTCAATGAGCAGTTCTTC
abundance: -; d_gene: -; j_gene: TRBJ2-1; v_gene: TRBV5-6; CDR3aa: CASSLAPGISYEQFF; CDR3nt: TGTGCCAGCAGCTTGGCGCCAGGGATCAGCTATGAGCAGTTCTTC
abundance: -; d_gene: -; j_gene: TRBJ1-2; v_gene: TRBV2; CDR3aa: CASSEASTGYTF; CDR3nt: TGTGCCAGCAGTGAAGCATCGACTGGCTACACCTTC
abundance: -; d_gene: -; j_gene: TRBJ2-1; v_gene: TRBV11-2; CDR3aa: CASSRRGIPSNEQFF; CDR3nt: TGTGCCAGCAGTCGTCGCGGGATACCGAGCAATGAGCAGTTCTTC
abundance: once; d_gene: TRBD1; j_gene: TRBJ1-2; v_gene: TRBV28; CDR3aa: CASSLFRGRDGYTF; CDR3nt: TGTGCCAGCAGTTTATTCAGGGGGCGGGATGGCTACACCTTC
abundance: -; d_gene: -; j_gene: TRBJ2-2; v_gene: TRBV13; CDR3aa: CASSLRGNTGELFF; CDR3nt: TGTGCCAGCAGCTTACGCGGGAACACCGGGGAGCTGTTTTTT
abundance: -; d_gene: TRBD1; j_gene: TRBJ1-6; v_gene: TRBV9; CDR3aa: CASSASGTAVTDNSPLHF; CDR3nt: TGTGCCAGCAGCGCCTCCGGGACAGCCGTTACTGATAATTCACCCCTCCACTTT
abundance: -; d_gene: -; j_gene: TRBJ1-4; v_gene: TRBV19; CDR3aa: CASSPGPTFEKLFF; CDR3nt: TGTGCCAGTAGTCCCGGACCCACTTTTGAAAAACTGTTTTTT
abundance: few; d_gene: -; j_gene: TRBJ2-1; v_gene: TRBV6-5; CDR3aa: CASLGQGNEQFF; CDR3nt: TGTGCCAGCCTGGGGCAAGGCAATGAGCAGTTCTTC
abundance: -; d_gene: -; j_gene: TRBJ1-4; v_gene: TRBV7-2; CDR3aa: CASTPSGGGNEKLFF; CDR3nt: TGTGCCAGCACCCCATCGGGGGGGGGTAATGAAAAACTGTTTTTT
abundance: medium-sized; d_gene: TRBD1; j_gene: TRBJ2-6; v_gene: TRBV3-1/TRBV3-2; CDR3aa: CASSQEFWTGGGGANVLTF; CDR3nt: TGTGCCAGCAGCCAAGAGTTTTGGACAGGGGGCGGTGGGGCCAACGTCCTGACTTTC
abundance: -; d_gene: TRBD1; j_gene: TRBJ2-2; v_gene: TRBV18; CDR3aa: CASSANRGDTGELFF; CDR3nt: TGTGCCAGCTCAGCGAACAGGGGGGACACCGGGGAGCTGTTTTTT
abundance: once; d_gene: -; j_gene: TRBJ2-5; v_gene: TRBV6-2/TRBV6-3; CDR3aa: CASSNPRDHTEQETQYF; CDR3nt: TGTGCCAGCAGCAACCCGCGGGACCACACGGAACAAGAGACCCAGTACTTC
abundance: few; d_gene: -; j_gene: TRBJ1-5; v_gene: TRBV28; CDR3aa: CASSLWRGNQPQHF; CDR3nt: TGTGCCAGCAGTTTATGGAGGGGCAATCAGCCCCAGCATTTT
abundance: -; d_gene: -; j_gene: TRBJ2-7; v_gene: TRBV7-2; CDR3aa: CASSPARDTLYEQYF; CDR3nt: TGTGCCAGCAGCCCGGCCCGGGACACACTCTACGAGCAGTACTTC
abundance: few; d_gene: TRBD1; j_gene: TRBJ1-1; v_gene: TRBV5-1; CDR3aa: CASSPDSTGDEAFF; CDR3nt: TGCGCCAGCAGCCCGGACTCGACAGGGGATGAAGCTTTCTTT
abundance: few; d_gene: TRBD2; j_gene: TRBJ2-7; v_gene: TRBV9; CDR3aa: CASSPSSPGLAGGEQYF; CDR3nt: TGTGCCAGCAGCCCCTCATCCCCGGGACTAGCGGGGGGCGAGCAGTACTTC
abundance: -; d_gene: -; j_gene: TRBJ2-1; v_gene: TRBV11-3; CDR3aa: CASSLVDGNEQFF; CDR3nt: TGTGCCAGCAGCTTAGTGGATGGGAATGAGCAGTTCTTC
abundance: -; d_gene: -; j_gene: TRBJ2-2; v_gene: TRBV2; CDR3aa: CASSEDTGELFF; CDR3nt: TGTGCCAGCAGTGAGGACACCGGGGAGCTGTTTTTT
abundance: few; d_gene: -; j_gene: TRBJ1-5; v_gene: TRBV4-1; CDR3aa: CASSQFWGQPQHF; CDR3nt: TGCGCCAGCAGCCAATTCTGGGGACAGCCCCAGCATTTT
abundance: -; d_gene: TRBD1; j_gene: TRBJ2-5; v_gene: TRBV25-1; CDR3aa: CASGTGMKTQYF; CDR3nt: TGTGCCAGCGGGACAGGGATGAAGACCCAGTACTTC
abundance: -; d_gene: -; j_gene: TRBJ1-2; v_gene: TRBV28; CDR3aa: CASILRAGKGYTF; CDR3nt: TGTGCCAGCATCCTAAGGGCAGGGAAGGGCTACACCTTC
abundance: -; d_gene: TRBD1; j_gene: TRBJ1-2; v_gene: TRBV7-2; CDR3aa: CASSSSRDRGYGYTF; CDR3nt: TGTGCCAGCAGCTCTAGCCGGGACAGGGGCTATGGCTACACCTTC
abundance: -; d_gene: -; j_gene: TRBJ1-2; v_gene: TRBV7-6; CDR3aa: CASSPGGFRYTF; CDR3nt: TGTGCCAGCAGCCCGGGTGGCTTCCGCTACACCTTC
abundance: -; d_gene: TRBD1; j_gene: TRBJ1-5; v_gene: TRBV19; CDR3aa: CASTPGQGNQPQHF; CDR3nt: TGTGCCAGTACCCCCGGACAGGGGAATCAGCCCCAGCATTTT
abundance: -; d_gene: TRBD1; j_gene: TRBJ1-5; v_gene: TRBV28; CDR3aa: CASGGLDRGNQPQHF; CDR3nt: TGTGCCAGCGGGGGACTCGACAGGGGAAATCAGCCCCAGCATTTT
abundance: -; d_gene: TRBD1; j_gene: TRBJ2-7; v_gene: TRBV15; CDR3aa: CATSRAGQLSYEQYF; CDR3nt: TGTGCCACCAGCAGAGCGGGACAGCTTTCCTACGAGCAGTACTTC
abundance: -; d_gene: -; j_gene: TRBJ1-6; v_gene: TRBV7-3; CDR3aa: CASSQGTYNSPLHF; CDR3nt: TGTGCCAGCAGCCAGGGGACCTATAATTCACCCCTCCACTTT
abundance: -; d_gene: -; j_gene: TRBJ2-7; v_gene: TRBV5-1; CDR3aa: CASSLGRAQSSYEQYF; CDR3nt: TGCGCCAGCAGCTTGGGTAGGGCGCAGAGCTCCTACGAGCAGTACTTC
abundance: -; d_gene: TRBD2; j_gene: TRBJ2-1; v_gene: TRBV18; CDR3aa: CASLPSGDYNEQFF; CDR3nt: TGTGCCAGCTTACCTAGCGGGGATTACAATGAGCAGTTCTTC
abundance: -; d_gene: TRBD1; j_gene: TRBJ1-6; v_gene: TRBV19; CDR3aa: CASSPGGQNSPLHF; CDR3nt: TGTGCCAGTAGTCCCGGGGGACAGAATTCACCCCTCCACTTT
abundance: -; d_gene: -; j_gene: TRBJ2-2; v_gene: TRBV11-3; CDR3aa: CASSLDFESGELFF; CDR3nt: TGTGCCAGCAGCTTAGATTTTGAATCCGGGGAGCTGTTTTTT
abundance: -; d_gene: -; j_gene: TRBJ1-5; v_gene: TRBV2; CDR3aa: CASSTGVSGNQPQHF; CDR3nt: TGTGCCAGCAGTACCGGGGTCTCGGGCAATCAGCCCCAGCATTTT
abundance: -; d_gene: -; j_gene: TRBJ1-2; v_gene: TRBV30; CDR3aa: CALETGFNYGYTF; CDR3nt: TGTGCCTTGGAAACGGGATTTAACTATGGCTACACCTTC
abundance: once; d_gene: -; j_gene: TRBJ1-6; v_gene: TRBV5-1; CDR3aa: CASSLAMGSSYNSPLHF; CDR3nt: TGCGCCAGCAGCTTGGCTATGGGGAGCTCCTATAATTCACCCCTCCACTTT
abundance: -; d_gene: TRBD1; j_gene: TRBJ2-7; v_gene: TRBV10-1; CDR3aa: CASSPGQGSEQYF; CDR3nt: TGCGCCAGCAGCCCGGGACAGGGGTCCGAGCAGTACTTC
abundance: -; d_gene: TRBD1; j_gene: TRBJ1-4; v_gene: TRBV7-9; CDR3aa: CASSLNLQGVNEKLFF; CDR3nt: TGTGCCAGCAGCCTTAATTTGCAGGGGGTTAATGAAAAACTGTTTTTT
abundance: -; d_gene: -; j_gene: TRBJ1-2; v_gene: TRBV6-6; CDR3aa: CASSLQGSGYGYTF; CDR3nt: TGTGCCAGCAGTTTACAGGGTTCCGGCTATGGCTACACCTTC
abundance: once; d_gene: TRBD2; j_gene: TRBJ2-3; v_gene: TRBV7-2; CDR3aa: CASSSDYSGGAADTQYF; CDR3nt: TGTGCCAGCAGCTCCGACTATAGCGGGGGGGCAGCAGATACGCAGTATTTT
abundance: once; d_gene: TRBD1; j_gene: TRBJ1-4; v_gene: TRBV10-3; CDR3aa: CAISESTGAEKLFF; CDR3nt: TGTGCCATCAGTGAGTCGACAGGGGCTGAAAAACTGTTTTTT
abundance: -; d_gene: TRBD2; j_gene: TRBJ2-1; v_gene: TRBV6-2/TRBV6-3; CDR3aa: CASTPGLATFSYNEQFF; CDR3nt: TGTGCCAGCACCCCAGGACTAGCGACGTTCTCCTACAATGAGCAGTTCTTC
abundance: -; d_gene: -; j_gene: TRBJ2-7; v_gene: TRBV4-2; CDR3aa: CASSQERAPLEQYF; CDR3nt: TGTGCCAGCAGCCAAGAGCGGGCTCCCCTCGAGCAGTACTTC